A single sample gave rise to the 27 T cell receptor beta chains below, sequenced in a study of molecular identifiers for immune sequencing clone quantification. From the PCR reads, TCRdb called clonotypes with MiXCR, one entry per CDR3 protein. The table has 100,000 or so distinct CDR3 sequences, 21% seen once. Sequenced: naive CD8+ T cells from blood, with Jurkat cell RNA spiked in. Subset given: FACS-sorted CD8+CD4-CCR7+CD45RA+ naive T cells. These receptor sequences come from a human donor in good health. Some libraries in this study had Jurkat cell RNA spiked in.

This clonotype was detected many times. V and J are TRBV20-1 and TRBJ2-5, with TRBD2 matching 7 bases. Germline V gene sequence: CDR1 DFQATT, CDR2 SNEGSKA (reference sequence). The CDR3 is 14 amino acids. With V trimmed by 0 bases and J by 5 bases, 6 bases remained unmatched. The CDR3 coding sequence is TGCAGTGCTAGAGAAAGCGGGACGGGGGAGACCCAGTACTTC. Its translation is CSARESGTGETQYF.

This clonotype was counted at least ten times. V and J are TRBV3-1 and TRBJ2-6; D is undetermined. Germline CDR1 and CDR2: LGHDT and YNNKEL (reference sequence). The CDR3 covers 16 residues. V was clipped by 4 bases and J by 0 bases, with 10 bases between them. CDR3 DNA sequence: TGTGCCAGCAGCCTCGAGGCGATCTCTGGGGCCAACGTCCTGACTTTC. This sequence encodes CASSLEAISGANVLTF.

Only a few counts were recorded for this clonotype. This chain uses TRBV9 with TRBJ1-5; no definite D call. The CDR3 spans 15 residues. The germline V gene encodes CDR1 SGDLS and CDR2 YYNGEE. V was pared by 0 bases and J by 0 bases, with 7 bases between. CDR3 residues: CASSVGGYSNQPQHF. DNA for the CDR3: TGTGCCAGCAGCGTAGGGGGATATAGCAATCAGCCCCAGCATTTT. Complete variable domain (other parts from reference TRBV9 and TRBJ1-5): DSGVTQTPKHLITATGQRVTLRCSPRSGDLSVYWYQQSLDQGLQFLIQYYNGEERAKGNILERFSAQQFPDLHSELNLSSLELGDSALYFCASSVGGYSNQPQHFGDGTRLSIL.

This clonotype was counted between two and nine times. This chain links TRBV20-1 with TRBJ2-7; D may be TRBD2 (6 bases). CDR1 DFQATT and CDR2 SNEGSKA come from the germline V gene (reference sequence). There are 13 residues in the CDR3. The V end was cut by 6 bases, the J end by 1 base, with 13 bases between. The CDR3 loop is CSARRAGSYEQYF. The CDR3 DNA is TGCAGTGCCAGGAGGGCCGGGTCCTACGAGCAGTACTTC.

This sequence joins TRBV18 and TRBJ1-2; TRBD1 matches 11 bases. The CDR3 loop spans 15 amino acids. Losses at the gene ends were 1 base for V and 2 bases for J; bases not matched to a gene: 0. Germline lookup yields CDR1 KGHSH and CDR2 LQKENI. The CDR3 nucleotides read TGTGCCAGCTCACCACGGGACAGGGGGAACTATGGCTACACCTTC. The encoded protein is CASSPRDRGNYGYTF.

The V and J genes are TRBV19 and TRBJ2-1, with 7 bases aligning to TRBD2. The V gene end was trimmed by 6 bases and the J gene end by 8 bases; junction bases not matched to a gene: 10. Germline V gene sequence: CDR1 LNHDA, CDR2 SQIVND (reference sequence). The CDR3 totals 14 residues. DNA of the CDR3: TGTGCCAGTAGCGGCCTCTTAGGACTAGATGAGCAGTTCTTC. Encoded protein: CASSGLLGLDEQFF. The complete variable domain, with remaining parts taken from reference TRBV19 and TRBJ2-1, reads DGGITQSPKYLFRKEGQNVTLSCEQNLNHDAMYWYRQDPGQGLRLIYYSQIVNDFQKGDIAEGYSVSREKKESFPLTVTSAQKNPTAFYLCASSGLLGLDEQFFGPGTRLTVL.

On this clonotype itself: With a much larger clone just one base away, this may be a read error. The J gene is TRBJ1-2, the V gene TRBV6-2 or TRBV6-3; the D gene is possibly TRBD1 (6 bases). The CDR3 runs 12 residues. Per the germline V gene, CDR1 is MNHEY and CDR2 is SVGEGT. V was cut by 5 bases and J by 14 bases, with 18 bases left in between. CDR3 DNA sequence: TGTGCCAGCAGTCCTGGACAGTTGCTGTTTACCTTC. It specifies CASSPGQLLFTF.

V is TRBV9 and J is TRBJ2-1, with 7 bases matching TRBD2. V trimming: 4 bases; J trimming: 3 bases; junction bases outside the gene matches: 19. The CDR3 is made up of 19 amino acids. Germline CDR1 is SGDLS and CDR2 is YYNGEE. CDR3 DNA sequence: TGTGCCAGCAGCTCACCACGGAGCGGGAAATTCCGCGACTACAATGAGCAGTTCTTC. It translates to CASSSPRSGKFRDYNEQFF.

This clonotype has at least ten counts. The chain couples TRBV10-1 to TRBJ2-1; possible D gene TRBD1, 5 bases. V lost 5 bases, J lost 6 bases, and 20 bases lay in between. CDR3 length: 16 residues. Germline CDR1 and CDR2: WNHNN and SYGVQD (reference sequence). The CDR3 DNA is TGCGCCAGCAGTCATCACATAGACAGCGCGAGCAATGAGCAGTTCTTC. Amino acids: CASSHHIDSASNEQFF.

This clonotype has more than one count but fewer than ten. This rearrangement joins TRBV19 to TRBJ2-3; D is perhaps TRBD2 (6 bases). V was pared by 6 bases and J by 1 base, with 8 bases between. This CDR3 is built from 13 residues. CDR1 and CDR2 from the germline V gene are LNHDA and SQIVND (reference sequence). The CDR3 region has the DNA TGTGCCAGTAGCAGGGAGGGCACAGATACGCAGTATTTT. This sequence encodes CASSREGTDTQYF. The complete variable domain, with remaining parts taken from reference TRBV19 and TRBJ2-3, reads DGGITQSPKYLFRKEGQNVTLSCEQNLNHDAMYWYRQDPGQGLRLIYYSQIVNDFQKGDIAEGYSVSREKKESFPLTVTSAQKNPTAFYLCASSREGTDTQYFGPGTRLTVL.

Only a few counts were recorded for this clonotype. The chain carries TRBV28 and TRBJ2-1, with D uncertain. The CDR3 has 16 amino acids. Germline values: CDR1 MDHEN, CDR2 SYDVKM. Trimming took off 3 bases at V and 4 bases at J, with 16 bases between the two ends. The CDR3 region is CASSLNTPAPYNEQFF. As DNA, the CDR3 is TGTGCCAGCAGTTTGAATACACCGGCCCCTTACAATGAGCAGTTCTTC.

Points on this clonotype: A much larger clone lies a single base off, so this may be a read error. The chain is built from TRBV20-1 and TRBJ2-3; D remains unclear. There are 16 residues in the CDR3. Trimming removed 6 bases from V and 4 bases from J, with 23 bases in between. Per germline, CDR1 DFQATT and CDR2 SNEGSKA (reference sequence). CDR3 residues: CSARWALGLTADTQYF. DNA for the CDR3: TGCAGTGCAAGATGGGCCCTTGGGCTGACCGCAGATACGCAGTATTTT.

In its sample, this clonotype was seen many times. This rearrangement joins TRBV27 to TRBJ1-4, with D possibly matching TRBD1 (6 bases). Germline V gene data show CDR1 as MNHEY and CDR2 as SMNVEV (reference sequence). V dropped 6 bases and J dropped 4 bases, with 12 bases sitting between them. The CDR3 runs to 14 residues. CDR3 in DNA: TGTGCCAGCAGACGACAGGACTATAATGAAAAACTGTTTTTT. Its protein product is CASRRQDYNEKLFF.

The genes are TRBV28 and TRBJ1-1, with D unresolved. The germline V gene encodes CDR1 MDHEN and CDR2 SYDVKM. The ends were cut back, 5 bases at V and 0 bases at J, with 4 bases in the middle. The CDR3 extends over 12 amino acids. CDR3 nucleotides: TGTGCCAGCAGTCGCATGAACACTGAAGCTTTCTTT. It codes for CASSRMNTEAFF.

As to this clonotype: A much larger clone is a single base away; this may be a read error. V gene TRBV3-1 combines with J gene TRBJ2-7; D is unclear. CDR1 is LGHDT and CDR2 is YNNKEL in the germline V gene (reference sequence). This CDR3 has 13 residues. CDR3 region: CTSSQSSTYEQYF. CDR3 nucleotide sequence: TGTACCAGCAGCCAGTCGAGTACCTACGAGCAGTACTTC.

This clonotype has a count of ten or more. This chain joins TRBV5-1 and TRBJ1-5; D not certain. The V end lost 7 bases, the J end lost 0 bases, and 8 bases lay between the germline ends. The CDR3 covers 13 residues. CDR1 is SGHRS, CDR2 YFSETQ, per germline. CDR3 loop: CASSPYSNQPQHF. The CDR3 DNA sequence: TGCGCCAGCTCCCCTTATAGCAATCAGCCCCAGCATTTT.

In its sample, this clonotype was seen many times. The V and J genes are TRBV6-1 and TRBJ2-7; D uncertain. The germline V and J ends were trimmed by 4 bases and 3 bases, with 16 bases remaining between them. Germline V CDR1 and CDR2: MNHNS, SASEGT. The CDR3 is 15 amino acids. The CDR3 coding sequence is TGTGCCAGCAGTGGAAGAGGATTCGGGTTCTACGAGCAGTACTTC. Protein sequence: CASSGRGFGFYEQYF.

The table lists this clonotype with many counts. The V gene is TRBV5-4, the J gene TRBJ2-7; D is uncertain. V lost 0 bases, J lost 6 bases, and 13 bases lay in between. In germline, CDR1 is SGHNT, CDR2 YYREEE (reference sequence). The length of the CDR3 is 14 residues. CDR3 nucleotide sequence: TGTGCCAGCAGCTTGGGGTCGGGCTACCGCGAGCAGTACTTC. As protein: CASSLGSGYREQYF.

This clonotype has a count of ten or more. The rearrangement joins TRBV6-2 or TRBV6-3 to TRBJ2-7, with D maybe TRBD2 (6 bases). Trimming stripped 2 bases from V and 3 bases from J, with 11 bases between. The CDR3 length is 14 residues. Germline values: CDR1 MNHEY, CDR2 SVGEGT. CDR3 sequence: CASSYGGGYYEQYF. In nucleotides, the CDR3 is TGTGCCAGCAGTTACGGGGGAGGTTACTACGAGCAGTACTTC.

This clonotype was seen a few times. The chain combines TRBV13 with TRBJ1-3; D not certain. V shed 4 bases and J shed 0 bases, with 7 bases lying between them. Germline CDR1 reads PRHDT; CDR2 reads FYEKMQ (reference sequence). The CDR3 runs to 14 residues. The CDR3 nucleotides are TGTGCCAGCAGCTACGGAAGCTCTGGAAACACCATATATTTT. Translated, it gives CASSYGSSGNTIYF.

This clonotype was found many times. The chain couples TRBV28 to TRBJ2-3; D is ambiguous. In germline, CDR1 is MDHEN, CDR2 SYDVKM. The CDR3 is 13 residues long. Trimming took 6 bases from V and 2 from J, leaving 9 bases between them. In DNA form, the CDR3 reads TGTGCCAGCAGCACGACCCCCACAGATACGCAGTATTTT. Its translation: CASSTTPTDTQYF.

This clonotype showed up many times. The chain employs TRBV7-9 and TRBJ2-7; D uncertain. Germline V gene sequence: CDR1 SEHNR, CDR2 FQNEAQ (reference sequence). V gave up 5 bases and J gave up 0 bases, with 8 bases separating them. This CDR3 spans 13 amino acids. The CDR3 reads CASSTVGSYEQYF. In nucleotides, the CDR3 is TGTGCCAGCAGCACGGTGGGCTCCTACGAGCAGTACTTC.

This clonotype was recorded many times. The chain uses TRBV7-2 and TRBJ2-5; D gene unclear. Germline CDR1 and CDR2: SGHTA and FQGNSA. This CDR3 spans 12 amino acids. V was clipped by 5 bases and J by 5 bases, with 9 bases between them. The chain's CDR3 is CASSRPAETQYF. The DNA for the CDR3 is TGTGCCAGCAGCCGCCCGGCTGAGACCCAGTACTTC.

This clonotype was recorded at least ten times. The chain links TRBV29-1 to TRBJ2-3, with 8 bases matching TRBD2. V lost 5 bases and J lost 6; bases outside the gene matches: 7. Germline V gives CDR1 SQVTM, CDR2 ANQGSEA. The CDR3 length is 13 residues. In DNA form, the CDR3 reads TGCAGCGTTATAGCCAGCGGGGGTGATACGCAGTATTTT. It is translated as CSVIASGGDTQYF.

This clonotype was picked up many times. The rearrangement uses TRBV27 and TRBJ1-5; TRBD1 might be the D (5 bases). Germline values: CDR1 MNHEY, CDR2 SMNVEV (reference sequence). The CDR3 spans 15 residues. Trimming took 8 bases from V and 3 from J, leaving 17 bases between them. The CDR3 spells CASGLKGPINQPQHF. The CDR3 region has the DNA TGTGCCAGCGGATTGAAGGGACCGATCAATCAGCCCCAGCATTTT.

This clonotype was counted at least ten times. The chain couples TRBV6-5 to TRBJ1-1; maybe TRBD1 (5 bases). The V gene lost 0 bases and the J gene lost 4 bases, with 9 bases spanning the gap. The CDR3 length is 14 residues. The germline gives CDR1 MNHEY, CDR2 SVGAGI. The DNA of the CDR3 is TGTGCCAGCAGTTACTCGTCAAGGGGCACTGAAGCTTTCTTT. Its protein is CASSYSSRGTEAFF.

For this clonotype: This may stem from a read error, because a much larger clone lies one nucleotide away. The chain joins TRBV29-1 to TRBJ1-1; D may be TRBD1 (6 bases). Trimming took off 4 bases at V and 7 bases at J, with 19 bases between the two ends. The CDR3 is 14 residues long. Germline CDR1 is SQVTM and CDR2 is ANQGSEA. The DNA for the CDR3 is TGCAGCGTTGGGGGGGGGGCTCAATGGGGTGAAGCTTTCTTT. Amino acids: CSVGGGAQWGEAFF.